This is a list of T cell receptor beta chains from one sample in a study of CD4 T cells in relation to SARS-CoV-2 and coronaviruses. These receptors' antigens are unknown. The protocol was immunoSEQ multiplex PCR, while the TCRdb copy is restricted to in-frame clones and leaves out a portion. In the table there are about 35,000 clones, 77% of which are singletons. Specimen: memory CD4+ T cells from PBMCs, cultured in vitro. The source is an adult with COVID-19. Both conserved end residues are part of each CDR3. A D gene is named only where the DNA matches it firmly. A clone size is listed for some rows: how often the clone was seen (once, few, many), or a class if it is expanded.

V gene	clone size	D gene	J gene	CDR3 protein	CDR3 DNA
TRBV5-5	NA	NA	TRBJ2-4	CASSSSANLQNIQYF	TGTGCCAGCAGCTCAAGCGCCAATCTGCAAAACATTCAGTACTTC
TRBV19	NA	TRBD2	TRBJ2-1	CASSYGLAGVREQFF	TGTGCCAGTAGTTACGGACTAGCGGGAGTCAGGGAGCAGTTCTTC
TRBV5-1	NA	TRBD2	TRBJ2-1	CASAPGGGRAYNEQFF	TGCGCCAGCGCCCCCGGCGGCGGGAGGGCCTACAATGAGCAGTTCTTC
TRBV28	once	NA	TRBJ1-1	CASSLRSEAFF	TGTGCCAGCAGTTTGAGGTCTGAAGCTTTCTTT
TRBV7-7	NA	TRBD2	TRBJ2-2	CASSRLAGGGNTGELFF	TGTGCTAGCAGCCGACTAGCGGGAGGTGGGAACACCGGGGAGCTGTTTTTT
TRBV24-1	NA	NA	TRBJ2-3	CATSDLDGGTATQYF	TGTGCCACCAGTGATTTAGATGGGGGAACCGCTACGCAGTATTTT
TRBV12-3/TRBV12-4	NA	NA	TRBJ1-2	CATQTYGGGGYTF	TGTGCCACCCAGACGTACGGGGGGGGTGGCTACACCTTC
TRBV19	NA	NA	TRBJ2-7	CASSKTGAYEQYF	TGTGCCAGTAGTAAGACAGGAGCCTACGAGCAGTACTTC
TRBV6-5	NA	TRBD2	TRBJ2-3	CASSQIAGGTDTQYF	TGTGCCAGCAGTCAAATAGCGGGAGGCACAGATACGCAGTATTTT
TRBV5-1	NA	NA	TRBJ1-1	CASRRGSGNTEAFF	TGCGCCAGCAGGAGGGGGTCGGGTAACACTGAAGCTTTCTTT
TRBV6-1	NA	NA	TRBJ1-2	CASSEAFRGDYGYTF	TGTGCCAGCAGTGAAGCGTTCCGGGGCGACTATGGCTACACCTTC
TRBV7-2	NA	NA	TRBJ2-1	CASSPQTRYNEQFF	TGTGCCAGCAGCCCCCAGACCCGGTACAATGAGCAGTTCTTC
TRBV14	once	NA	TRBJ2-1	CASSQGDQAEQFF	TGTGCCAGCAGCCAAGGGGATCAAGCTGAGCAGTTCTTC
TRBV2	NA	TRBD1	TRBJ1-3	CASRETGGHSGNTIYF	TGTGCCAGCAGAGAAACAGGGGGCCACTCTGGAAACACCATATATTTT
TRBV3-1/TRBV3-2	NA	NA	TRBJ2-3	CASSHLGGVADTQYF	TGTGCCAGCAGCCATCTGGGAGGTGTAGCAGATACGCAGTATTTT
TRBV6-2/TRBV6-3	NA	TRBD2	TRBJ2-1	CASSYSILQAGTTLFF	TGTGCCAGCAGTTACTCGATTCTCCAAGCGGGAACCACTCTGTTCTTC
TRBV27	NA	TRBD1	TRBJ2-1	CASSPNYRGRNNEQFF	TGTGCCAGCAGTCCCAACTACAGGGGGAGAAACAATGAGCAGTTCTTC
TRBV5-1	NA	NA	TRBJ2-7	CASSFGMDYEQYF	TGCGCCAGCAGCTTCGGGATGGACTACGAGCAGTACTTC
TRBV6-6	NA	NA	TRBJ1-1	CASSYGHRVNTEAFF	TGTGCCAGCAGTTACGGGCACAGGGTGAACACTGAAGCTTTCTTT
TRBV4-1	NA	TRBD2	TRBJ2-7	CASSLGTSGRWISYEQYF	TGCGCCAGCAGCCTCGGGACTAGCGGGAGATGGATCTCCTACGAGCAGTACTTC
TRBV27	NA	NA	TRBJ2-7	CASSRTDTSYEQYF	TGTGCCAGCAGTCGGACAGATACCTCCTACGAGCAGTACTTC
TRBV4-1	NA	NA	TRBJ2-7	CASSQDHRYEQYF	TGCGCCAGCAGCCAAGATCACCGGTACGAGCAGTACTTC
TRBV28	NA	NA	TRBJ1-4	CASSLGGYATNEKLFF	TGTGCCAGCAGTTTAGGGGGATACGCAACTAATGAAAAACTGTTTTTT
TRBV7-9	NA	NA	TRBJ2-1	CASSLELGLSVNEQFF	TGTGCCAGCAGCTTAGAACTCGGACTTTCAGTCAATGAGCAGTTCTTC